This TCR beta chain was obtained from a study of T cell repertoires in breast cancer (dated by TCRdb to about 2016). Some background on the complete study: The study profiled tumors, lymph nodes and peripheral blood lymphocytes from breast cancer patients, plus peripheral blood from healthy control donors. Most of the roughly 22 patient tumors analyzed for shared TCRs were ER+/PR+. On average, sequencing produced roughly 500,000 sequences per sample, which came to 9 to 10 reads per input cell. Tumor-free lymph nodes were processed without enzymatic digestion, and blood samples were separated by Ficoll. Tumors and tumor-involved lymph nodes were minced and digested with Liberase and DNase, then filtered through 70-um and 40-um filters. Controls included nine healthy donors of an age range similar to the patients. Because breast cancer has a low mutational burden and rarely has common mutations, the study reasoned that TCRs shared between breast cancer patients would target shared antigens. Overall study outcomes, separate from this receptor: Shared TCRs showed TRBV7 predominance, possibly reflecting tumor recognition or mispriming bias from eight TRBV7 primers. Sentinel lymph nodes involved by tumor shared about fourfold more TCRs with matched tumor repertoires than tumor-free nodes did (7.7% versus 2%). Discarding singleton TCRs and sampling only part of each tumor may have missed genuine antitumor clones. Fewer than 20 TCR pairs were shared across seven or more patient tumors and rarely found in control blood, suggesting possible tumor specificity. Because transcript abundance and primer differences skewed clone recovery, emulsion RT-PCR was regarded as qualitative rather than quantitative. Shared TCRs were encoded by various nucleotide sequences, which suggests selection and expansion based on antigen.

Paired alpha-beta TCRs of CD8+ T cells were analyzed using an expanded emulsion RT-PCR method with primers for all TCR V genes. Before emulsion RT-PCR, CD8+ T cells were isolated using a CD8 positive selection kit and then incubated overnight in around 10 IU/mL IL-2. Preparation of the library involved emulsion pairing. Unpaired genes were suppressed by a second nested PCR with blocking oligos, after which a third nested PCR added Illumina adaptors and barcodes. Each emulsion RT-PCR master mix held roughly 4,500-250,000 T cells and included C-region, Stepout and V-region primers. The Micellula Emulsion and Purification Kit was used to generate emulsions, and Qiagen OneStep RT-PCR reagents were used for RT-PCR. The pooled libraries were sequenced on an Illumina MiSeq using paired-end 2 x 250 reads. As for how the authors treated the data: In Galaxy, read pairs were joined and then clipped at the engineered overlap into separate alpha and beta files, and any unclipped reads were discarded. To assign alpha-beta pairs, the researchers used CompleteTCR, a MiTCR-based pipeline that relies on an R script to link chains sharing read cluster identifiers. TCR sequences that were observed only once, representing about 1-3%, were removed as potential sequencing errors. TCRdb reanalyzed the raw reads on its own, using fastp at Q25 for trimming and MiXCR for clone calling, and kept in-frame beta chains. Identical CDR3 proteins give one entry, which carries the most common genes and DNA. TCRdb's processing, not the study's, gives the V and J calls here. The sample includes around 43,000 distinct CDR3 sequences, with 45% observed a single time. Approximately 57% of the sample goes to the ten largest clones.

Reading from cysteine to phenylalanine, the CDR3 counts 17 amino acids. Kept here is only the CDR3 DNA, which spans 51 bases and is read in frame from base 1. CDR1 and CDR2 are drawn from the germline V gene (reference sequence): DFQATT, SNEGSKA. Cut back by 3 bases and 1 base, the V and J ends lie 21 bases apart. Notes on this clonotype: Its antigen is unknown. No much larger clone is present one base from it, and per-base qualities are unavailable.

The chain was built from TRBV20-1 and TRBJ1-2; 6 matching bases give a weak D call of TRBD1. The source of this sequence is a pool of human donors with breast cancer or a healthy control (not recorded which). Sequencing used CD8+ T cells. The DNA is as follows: TGCAGTGCTAGGCCGGGGGGGGGCGCAAATCTTAACTATGGCTACACCTTC. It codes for CSARPGGGANLNYGYTF.